This T cell receptor beta chain was captured in a study of cytomegalovirus exposure and HLA in healthy donors (dated by TCRdb to 2017 to 2019). Background for the entire study: An earlier analysis of some 600 of the donors reported approximately 300 Gb of sequence data and about 120 million unique TCR beta sequences obtained from some 170 million T cells. In a later analysis, previously published TCR beta repertoires from roughly 710 donors were re-analyzed and high-resolution HLA genotyping was added so that TCR occurrence patterns could be studied. In an earlier analysis of several hundred of the donors, high-throughput TCR beta sequencing was used to judge whether each TCR beta V gene segment behaved as functional or pseudogenic. HLA typing covered class I and class II loci at four-digit resolution. Along with the approximately 620-subject first cohort, a separate validation cohort of 120 different subjects was used. Of the roughly 400 genotyped donors, less than 85% were placed in the genetic ancestry cluster associated with self-reported Caucasian donors. Approximately 300 gigabases of sequencing data and approximately 92 million unique TCR sequences made up an early release that covered under 750 HLA-typed donors. In a later genetic analysis, genome-wide SNP genotypes for about three fifths of the 666 donors were used, and that subset was treated as a discovery cohort. Every repertoire in the discovery cohort had been generated on one and the same sequencing platform. The T cell repertoires of around 730 subjects were profiled by immunosequencing and related to cytomegalovirus serostatus. To predict cytomegalovirus infection status, the study combined high-throughput TCR immunosequencing, statistical association of individual TCRs with disease status, and machine learning. Because of strong linkage in the cohort, a handful of DR-DQ haplotypes were treated as single units for association and clustering. The number of donors typed differed by locus, with roughly 629-640 for A, B, C, DRB1 and DQB1, 522 for DQA1, 606 for DPA1, and over 400 for DPB1. Rather than using new phenotypic data, the later analysis identified candidate immune exposures from TCR beta sequences and from how often those sequences occurred across donors. The study aimed to test whether signatures of past pathogen exposure could be identified by cataloging public T cell receptors. Among almost 400 genotyped donors of the cohort, an average of roughly 240,000 unique TCR beta nucleotide sequences were sequenced per donor, roughly 18% of them non-productive. Donor age, sex, ethnicity and CMV serostatus were compiled alongside the repertoire data.

This clone occurred a few times. Its antigen is currently not known. No base-level quality is on record; no much larger clone is a single base apart. Library method: the immunoSEQ multiplex PCR assay. For the multiplex PCR, a mixture combining 60 forward primers for TCR Vbeta segments and 13 reverse primers for TCR Jbeta segments was used. A multiplex PCR assay on genomic DNA amplified the CDR3 region of rearranged TCR beta genes. The Illumina HiSeq System was used to sequence the amplified TCR beta libraries as 87-base-pair reads. Concerning the study's data processing: A later analysis counted about 80 million unique TCR beta chains across the 500 to 850 repertoires, and roughly 10 million of these chains were shared by at least two donors. Raw reads were error-corrected and collapsed into unique sequences by a nearest-neighbor algorithm in which closely related sequences were merged to remove PCR and sequencing errors. To assign V, D and J gene segments, CDR3 sequences were aligned to IMGT reference sequences. For a sequence to be retained, at least a six-nucleotide match to both a V gene segment and a J gene segment was required. A rearrangement was called productive if the CDR3 had no stop codons and remained in frame with V and J, and every other rearrangement was called non-productive. CDR3 was defined by IMGT convention, running from the second conserved V-encoded cysteine to the conserved J-encoded phenylalanine. The earlier analysis of about 610 of the donors excluded any sequence lacking an unambiguous match to a single V gene segment. In an earlier analysis of approximately 610 of the donors, V segments were called functional above 56.7% productive rearrangements and were called segregating when the between-donor standard deviation exceeded 5%. To diagnose cytomegalovirus status from the catalog of TCR beta chain sequences, a statistical classification framework was built. A later analysis assigned V and J genes by comparing TCR nucleotide sequences with IMGT/GENE-DB human TR gene sequences. In a later analysis, CDR3 sequences and most-parsimonious VDJ recombination scenarios were assigned using the TCRdist pipeline. In a later analysis, every TCR beta chain was defined by the combination of its CDR3 amino acid sequence and its V-gene family, and reads without a unique V-gene family were dropped. To address suspected cross-contamination and a sequencing artifact, a later analysis removed 550 to 750 highly shared, low-generation-probability nucleotide sequences. In a later analysis, a clonal expansion index was calculated for each public chain from normalized within-repertoire ranks of inferred template counts. Generation probabilities in a later analysis came from a VDJ recombination model fitted to out-of-frame rearrangements, and those results were checked against IGoR. Hypergeometric tests were used in a later analysis to score TCR-TCR, TCR-HLA and TCR-CMV co-occurrence, with a repertoire-size bias correction applied to the TCR pairs. A later analysis estimated false discovery rates by permuting HLA or CMV assignments 20 times. In a later analysis, co-occurring TCRs were grouped using DBSCAN, and TCRdist sequence similarity was added for clustering within HLA-allele-positive subsets. Co-occurrence clustering excluded repertoires with fewer than 30,000 or more than 120,000 public chains, plus five with anomalous nucleotide sharing. This immuneACCESS table, as held by TCRdb, lists in-frame sequences with V and J called but not all clones. Of the missing ones, under half trace to an unresolved V gene in checked studies; the others have no known cause. From that table come the V and J calls and clone size; the DNA was used to work out D and trimming. The sample table shows roughly 170,000 clones, and about 75% are seen once. The leading ten clones occupy approximately 2.3% of the sample.

In total, roughly 670 healthy bone marrow donors made up the cohort. At the time of sampling, all cohort members were nominally healthy, though unrecorded immune exposures were likely present. The donor tested CMV seronegative, placing the donor among the approximately 400 seronegative members of the cohort. A peripheral blood sample was collected from each donor, and TCR beta sequencing was performed on peripheral blood mononuclear cells. The Qiagen DNeasy Blood Extraction Kit was used to extract genomic DNA from the blood cell samples. Summary of the overall study and its limitations: CMV serostatus was the only immune exposure information available for the cohort. The 87-base-pair reads could not distinguish some IMGT-functional V segments, including TRBV6-2 and TRBV6-3, so those segments were excluded. The classifier was reported to diagnose cytomegalovirus status with high specificity and sensitivity in both the original and validation cohorts. Sequencing depth was assumed to be roughly uniform across donors in the presence/absence analyses, though that assumption may not hold. According to the authors, the approach could potentially be generalized to other disease states and immunological phenotypes. Linkage disequilibrium might explain the correlated functional status among segregating V segments, but an unknown experimental factor could not be ruled out. Broadly in line with IMGT annotations, most TCR beta V segments showed up in productive rearrangements about 87% or about 30% of the time in an earlier analysis of about 500 of the donors. Several of the top co-occurrence clusters appeared to be linked to parvovirus B19, influenza, CMV and Epstein-Barr virus, according to a later analysis. In the study, around 150 TCR beta chains were listed as associated with cytomegalovirus. Because some donors lacked HLA typing at each locus, the association tests relied only on the typed subset. In a later analysis, the rate of TCR association differed among HLA loci, with DRB1 alleles having the most associated TCRs and HLA-C alleles having the fewest. Specific HLA alleles were associated with roughly 17,000 TCR beta sequences at a false discovery rate of 0.05 in a later analysis. Seventeen rarely observed V segments, including chromosome 9 orphons, were excluded from the earlier analysis of several hundred of the donors because counts were too low. In a later analysis, HLA-associated TCR beta chains were found to be more clonally expanded and to have lower generation probabilities than equally common non-associated chains. A later genetic analysis associated a missense DCLRE1C variant with V-gene and J-gene trimming of TCR beta chains, and an independent cohort replicated the association. A cluster of highly shared sequence variants was judged likely to represent a technical artifact of the sequencing pipeline. Across donors, most TCR sequences were observed very rarely, whereas some public TCRs were present in many individuals. In vitro tests confirmed that a few of the cytomegalovirus-associated TCR beta chains recognize cytomegalovirus antigens. A further reported finding was that TCR beta sequences accurately predicted the HLA-A and HLA-B alleles for most subjects in the first cohort. This cohort had only TCR beta chains sequenced, and the lack of alpha or paired-chain data limited which features could be detected. In a later analysis, most CMV-associated TCR beta chains were found to appear HLA-restricted, with HLA associations seemingly driven largely by CMV exposure. When HLA alleles, especially DR and DQ, strongly co-occurred, TCR associations were difficult to assign to individual alleles. In a later genetic analysis, fewer N-insertions in productive TCRs were reported among donors in an Asian-associated ancestry cluster than the roughly 700-donor mean.

CDR1 and CDR2 are drawn from the germline V gene (reference sequence): LNHDA, SQIVND. Cut back by 5 bases and 7 bases, the V and J ends lie 12 bases apart. The cysteine opens and the phenylalanine closes a CDR3 of 13 amino acids. The sequence is cut down to CDR3 DNA, 39 bases in frame from base 1. The sequenced sample was PBMCs. The rearrangement joined TRBV19 to TRBJ1-3; TRBD1 is a weak D gene call, 5 bases matching. This receptor was taken from a female donor in good health and CMV-seronegative. In nucleotide form, the sequence is TGTGCCAGTAGTGGGGCAGGGATCAACACCATATATTTT. This sequence encodes CASSGAGINTIYF.